Listed below are T cell receptor beta chains from one sample, sequenced in a study of blood T cell repertoires in COVID-19. Profiling relied on immunoSEQ multiplex PCR, and the TCRdb table lists in-frame clones only, not all of them. The sample has about 360,000 clones, 70% to 90% seen once. Source material: peripheral blood. The receptors here all came from a woman aged 60-75 years with COVID-19, enrolled during active disease. Each CDR3 is given with its conserved first and last residue. D genes are given only for firm matches. Only part of the rows carry a size: once, few, many, or a class if the clone is expanded.

j_gene | v_gene | abundance | d_gene | len | CDR3aa | CDR3nt
TRBJ1-2 | TRBV2 | . | . | 12 | CASTRQIYGYTF | TGTGCCAGCACCAGACAGATCTATGGCTACACCTTC
TRBJ2-7 | TRBV4-2 | few | . | 12 | CASSQDGPEQYF | TGTGCCAGCAGCCAAGATGGGCCCGAGCAGTACTTC
TRBJ1-5 | TRBV15 | . | . | 15 | CATSSADSSNQPQHF | TGTGCCACCAGCAGCGCTGACAGTAGCAATCAGCCCCAGCATTTT
TRBJ2-1 | TRBV4-2 | . | TRBD2 | 16 | CASSQVSGGAYNEQFF | TGTGCCAGCAGCCAAGTCAGCGGGGGGGCATACAATGAGCAGTTCTTC
TRBJ2-2 | TRBV4-1 | . | . | 15 | CASSQDYAGAGELFF | TGCGCCAGCAGCCAAGATTACGCCGGGGCCGGGGAGCTGTTTTTT
TRBJ2-7 | TRBV9 | once | TRBD2 | 14 | CASSVAGGPYEQYF | TGTGCCAGCAGCGTAGCGGGGGGTCCGTACGAGCAGTACTTC
TRBJ2-2 | TRBV5-1 | . | TRBD1 | 15 | CASSSRQGHTGELFF | TGCGCCAGCAGCTCGCGACAGGGCCACACCGGGGAGCTGTTTTTT
TRBJ1-5 | TRBV5-4 | . | . | 12 | CASSLDSQPQHF | TGTGCCAGCAGCTTAGACAGCCAGCCCCAGCATTTT
TRBJ2-3 | TRBV5-1 | . | . | 11 | CASSLRDTQYF | TGCGCCAGCAGCTTGCGGGATACGCAGTATTTT
TRBJ1-1 | TRBV20-1 | few | . | 12 | CSASRGGTEAFF | TGCAGTGCTAGTCGGGGAGGAACTGAAGCTTTCTTT
TRBJ1-5 | TRBV12-3/TRBV12-4 | . | . | 13 | CASSLGTRRPQHF | TGTGCCAGCAGTTTAGGGACTAGGCGGCCCCAGCATTTT
TRBJ1-1 | TRBV6-6 | . | . | 14 | CASSYLKQNTEAFF | TGTGCCAGCAGTTACTTAAAACAGAACACTGAAGCTTTCTTT
TRBJ1-2 | TRBV3-1/TRBV3-2 | . | TRBD1 | 18 | CAGPALIQGVRSAYGYTF | TGTGCCGGGCCGGCGCTTATACAGGGGGTACGGTCTGCCTATGGCTACACCTTC
TRBJ2-1 | TRBV7-2 | once | TRBD2 | 16 | CASSLESGVENNEQFF | TGTGCCAGCAGCTTAGAGAGCGGGGTGGAAAACAATGAGCAGTTCTTC
TRBJ1-4 | TRBV6-5 | . | . | 14 | CASSYSQGPEKLFF | TGTGCCAGCAGTTACTCCCAGGGGCCTGAAAAACTGTTTTTT
TRBJ1-1 | TRBV27 | . | TRBD1 | 15 | CASSLGGTVNTEAFF | TGTGCCAGCAGTTTAGGTGGGACAGTGAACACTGAAGCTTTCTTT
TRBJ1-3 | TRBV6-5 | . | . | 15 | CASSYRGSSGNTIYF | TGTGCCAGCAGTTACCGAGGGTCCTCAGGAAACACCATATATTTT
TRBJ2-5 | TRBV5-5 | . | . | 13 | CASSFTVRETQYF | TGTGCCAGCAGCTTCACGGTACGGGAGACCCAGTACTTC
TRBJ1-3 | TRBV9 | . | TRBD1 | 15 | CASSVGQGRGNTIYF | TGTGCCAGCAGCGTGGGACAGGGGCGAGGAAACACCATATATTTT
TRBJ1-2 | TRBV11-3 | once | TRBD1 | 16 | CASSLSGDRGPYGYTF | TGTGCCAGCAGCTTAAGCGGGGACAGGGGGCCCTATGGCTACACCTTC
TRBJ1-2 | TRBV30 | . | . | 13 | CAWSADDSYGYTF | TGTGCCTGGAGTGCCGATGACAGCTATGGCTACACCTTC
TRBJ2-7 | TRBV19 | . | . | 13 | CASSIDRAKEQYF | TGTGCCAGTAGTATAGACAGGGCCAAAGAGCAGTACTTC
TRBJ1-4 | TRBV30 | . | . | 15 | CAWTTPQGTNEKLFF | TGTGCCTGGACCACACCCCAGGGTACTAATGAAAAACTGTTTTTT
TRBJ2-7 | TRBV5-6 | . | . | 15 | CASSLAAGQAYEQYF | TGTGCCAGCAGCTTGGCCGCGGGGCAAGCCTACGAGCAGTACTTC
TRBJ2-3 | TRBV7-2 | . | . | 15 | CASSLVAGITDTQYF | TGTGCCAGCAGCTTAGTGGCGGGGATCACAGATACGCAGTATTTT
TRBJ2-5 | TRBV6-5 | few | . | 13 | CASGWGPWETQYF | TGTGCCAGCGGGTGGGGGCCGTGGGAGACCCAGTACTTC
TRBJ2-5 | TRBV4-1 | . | TRBD1 | 17 | CASSRGGPGQGQETQYF | TGCGCCAGCAGCCGAGGAGGGCCGGGACAGGGACAAGAGACCCAGTACTTC
TRBJ2-5 | TRBV11-2 | . | TRBD1 | 15 | CASGKTGGAYETQYF | TGTGCCAGCGGTAAAACAGGGGGCGCTTATGAGACCCAGTACTTC
TRBJ2-4 | TRBV2 | once | TRBD1 | 15 | CAINKGQNLGNIQYF | TGTGCCATCAATAAGGGACAGAACCTCGGGAACATTCAGTACTTC
TRBJ1-1 | TRBV7-2 | . | . | 15 | CASSNGQPGNTEAFF | TGTGCCAGCAGCAACGGACAGCCCGGGAACACTGAAGCTTTCTTT
TRBJ1-6 | TRBV27 | few | . | 15 | CASSLTQGYNSPLHF | TGTGCCAGCAGTTTGACCCAGGGGTATAATTCACCCCTCCACTTT
TRBJ2-3 | TRBV2 | . | . | 18 | CASSVTGVKDVPTDTQYF | TGTGCCAGCAGTGTAACCGGGGTTAAGGACGTCCCCACAGATACGCAGTATTTT
TRBJ1-4 | TRBV2 | . | . | 14 | CASSLLQDNEKLFF | TGTGCCAGCAGTCTACTACAGGATAATGAAAAACTGTTTTTT
TRBJ2-5 | TRBV5-8 | . | TRBD2 | 16 | CASSLESLAGQETQYF | TGTGCCAGCAGCTTGGAATCACTAGCGGGGCAAGAGACCCAGTACTTC
TRBJ2-2 | TRBV7-3 | . | . | 13 | CASSLGATGELFF | TGTGCCAGCAGCCTAGGTGCTACCGGGGAGCTGTTTTTT
TRBJ2-2 | TRBV7-6 | . | . | 16 | CASSLDREISTGELFF | TGTGCCAGCAGCTTAGACAGGGAAATCAGCACCGGGGAGCTGTTTTTT
TRBJ2-7 | TRBV12-3/TRBV12-4 | . | . | 12 | CASREGTYEQYF | TGTGCCAGCAGGGAGGGCACCTACGAGCAGTACTTC
TRBJ1-1 | TRBV12-3/TRBV12-4 | . | . | 13 | CASTTFGLAEAFF | TGTGCCAGCACCACCTTCGGGTTGGCTGAAGCTTTCTTT
TRBJ1-6 | TRBV5-6 | . | . | 15 | CASSLVGVGNSPLHF | TGTGCCAGCAGCTTGGTCGGGGTTGGTAATTCACCCCTCCACTTT
TRBJ2-2 | TRBV7-3 | medium-sized | TRBD1 | 14 | CASTRLTGAGELFF | TGTGCCAGCACCCGACTTACAGGGGCCGGGGAGCTGTTTTTT
TRBJ2-2 | TRBV2 | few | . | 15 | CASSPNPTGSGELFF | TGTGCCAGCAGTCCTAATCCTACAGGATCCGGGGAGCTGTTTTTT
TRBJ2-4 | TRBV9 | . | . | 17 | CASSDNPVTGIQNIQYF | TGTGCCAGCAGCGACAATCCCGTTACAGGGATCCAAAACATTCAGTACTTC
TRBJ2-6 | TRBV28 | once | TRBD2 | 19 | CASTLGAGGGPSGANVLTF | TGTGCCAGCACCCTAGGGGCTGGCGGGGGGCCTTCTGGGGCCAACGTCCTGACTTTC
TRBJ1-2 | TRBV13 | . | . | 13 | CASSRGEGGGYTF | TGTGCCAGCAGCCGGGGAGAGGGTGGCGGCTACACCTTC
TRBJ1-2 | TRBV27 | . | TRBD1 | 12 | CASSPQGDGYTF | TGTGCCAGCAGTCCACAGGGGGATGGCTACACCTTC